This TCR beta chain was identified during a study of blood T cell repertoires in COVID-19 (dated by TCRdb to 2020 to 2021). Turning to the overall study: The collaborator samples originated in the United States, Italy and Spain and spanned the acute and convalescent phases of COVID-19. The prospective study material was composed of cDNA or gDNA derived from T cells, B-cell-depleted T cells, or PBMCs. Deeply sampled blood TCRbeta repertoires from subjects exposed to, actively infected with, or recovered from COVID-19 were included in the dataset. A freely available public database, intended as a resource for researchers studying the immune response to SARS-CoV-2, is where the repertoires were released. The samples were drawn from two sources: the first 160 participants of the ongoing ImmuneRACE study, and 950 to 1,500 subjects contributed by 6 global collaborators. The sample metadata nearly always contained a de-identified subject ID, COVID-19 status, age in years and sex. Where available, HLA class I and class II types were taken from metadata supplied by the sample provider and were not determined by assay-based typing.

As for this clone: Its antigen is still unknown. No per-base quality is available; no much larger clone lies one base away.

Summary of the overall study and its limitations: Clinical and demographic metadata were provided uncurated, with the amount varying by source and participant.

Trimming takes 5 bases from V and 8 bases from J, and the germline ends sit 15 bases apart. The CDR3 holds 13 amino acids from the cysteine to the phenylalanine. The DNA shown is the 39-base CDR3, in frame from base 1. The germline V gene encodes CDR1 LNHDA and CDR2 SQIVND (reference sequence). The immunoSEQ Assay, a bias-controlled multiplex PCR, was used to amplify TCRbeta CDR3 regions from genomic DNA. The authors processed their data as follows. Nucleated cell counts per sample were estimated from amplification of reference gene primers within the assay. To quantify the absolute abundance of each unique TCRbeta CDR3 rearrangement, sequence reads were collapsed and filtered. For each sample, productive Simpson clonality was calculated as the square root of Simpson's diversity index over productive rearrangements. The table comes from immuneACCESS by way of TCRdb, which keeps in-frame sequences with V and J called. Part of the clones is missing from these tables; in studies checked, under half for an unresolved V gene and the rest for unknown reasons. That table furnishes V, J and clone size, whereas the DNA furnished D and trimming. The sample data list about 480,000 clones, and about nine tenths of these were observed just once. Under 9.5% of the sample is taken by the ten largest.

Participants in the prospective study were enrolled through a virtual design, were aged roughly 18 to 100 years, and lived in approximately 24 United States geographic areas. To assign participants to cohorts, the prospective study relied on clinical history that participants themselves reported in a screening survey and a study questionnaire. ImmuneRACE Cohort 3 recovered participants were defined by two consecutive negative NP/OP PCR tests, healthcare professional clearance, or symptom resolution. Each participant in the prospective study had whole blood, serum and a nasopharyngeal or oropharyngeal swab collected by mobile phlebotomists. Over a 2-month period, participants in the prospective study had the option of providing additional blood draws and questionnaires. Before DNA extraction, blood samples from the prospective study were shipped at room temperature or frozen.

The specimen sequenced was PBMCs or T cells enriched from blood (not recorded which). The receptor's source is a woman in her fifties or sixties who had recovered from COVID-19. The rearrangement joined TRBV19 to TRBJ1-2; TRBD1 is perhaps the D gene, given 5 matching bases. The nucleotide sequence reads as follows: TGTGCCAGTAGTTCCCGTCCCGGGGGGGGCTACACCTTC. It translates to CASSSRPGGGYTF.